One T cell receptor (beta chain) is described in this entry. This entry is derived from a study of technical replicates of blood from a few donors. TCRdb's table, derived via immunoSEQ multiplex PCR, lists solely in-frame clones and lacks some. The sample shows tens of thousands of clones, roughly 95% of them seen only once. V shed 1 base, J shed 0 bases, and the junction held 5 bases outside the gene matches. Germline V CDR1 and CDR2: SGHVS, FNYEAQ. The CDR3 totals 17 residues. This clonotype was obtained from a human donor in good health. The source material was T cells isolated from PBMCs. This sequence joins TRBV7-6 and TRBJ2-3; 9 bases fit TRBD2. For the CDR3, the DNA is TGTGCCAGCAGCTTAGTGGCGGGAGGGCCGAGCACAGATACGCAGTATTTT. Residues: CASSLVAGGPSTDTQYF.